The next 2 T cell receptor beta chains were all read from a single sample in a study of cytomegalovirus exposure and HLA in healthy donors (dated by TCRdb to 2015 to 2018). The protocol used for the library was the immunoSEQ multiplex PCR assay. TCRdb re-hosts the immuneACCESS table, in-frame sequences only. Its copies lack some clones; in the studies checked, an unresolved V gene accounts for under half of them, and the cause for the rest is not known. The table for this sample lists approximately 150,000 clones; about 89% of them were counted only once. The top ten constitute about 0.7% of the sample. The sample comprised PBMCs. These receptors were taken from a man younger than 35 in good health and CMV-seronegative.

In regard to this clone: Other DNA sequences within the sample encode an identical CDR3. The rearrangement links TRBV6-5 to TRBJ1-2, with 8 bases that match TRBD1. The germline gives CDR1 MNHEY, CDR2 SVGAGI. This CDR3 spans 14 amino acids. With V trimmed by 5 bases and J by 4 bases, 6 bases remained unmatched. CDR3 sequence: CASSPGTGGYGYTF. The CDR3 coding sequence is TGTGCCAGCAGTCCAGGGACAGGAGGCTATGGCTACACCTTC.

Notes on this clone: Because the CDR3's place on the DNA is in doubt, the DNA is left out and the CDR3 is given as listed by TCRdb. The CDR3 region is CASSLTFGEGYEQYV. V is TRBV6-5 and J is TRBJ2-7; TRBD2, the table's D call, was not compared with the DNA. Germline values: CDR1 MNHEY, CDR2 SVGAGI. Counting both end residues, the CDR3 totals 15 amino acids.